This T cell receptor beta chain was profiled in a study of CD8+ T cells in alopecia areata. The sequencing template was cDNA reverse transcribed from extracted RNA. Sequencing used immunoSEQ multiplex PCR; TCRdb keeps in-frame clones, though not all of them. The data show some 110,000 clones, about 59% seen once. Specified treatment: oral pan-JAK inhibitor, 5-10 mg twice daily. From alopecia areata patients, lesional scalp punch biopsies and peripheral blood were collected. The CDR3 totals 15 residues. V was clipped by 1 base and J by 3 bases, with 15 bases between them. CDR1 and CDR2 (germline): GTSNPN, SVGIG (reference sequence).

Sequencing was performed on CD8+ T cells sorted from blood, taken at week 24, from a patient treated with tofacitinib. V is TRBV30 and J is TRBJ1-2; TRBD1 is a possible D gene (5 bases). The receptor comes from a human donor with alopecia areata. For the CDR3, the DNA is TGTGCCTGGAGTGCCCCAGGGTTTCGGGACTATGGCTACACCTTC. This translates into CAWSAPGFRDYGYTF.